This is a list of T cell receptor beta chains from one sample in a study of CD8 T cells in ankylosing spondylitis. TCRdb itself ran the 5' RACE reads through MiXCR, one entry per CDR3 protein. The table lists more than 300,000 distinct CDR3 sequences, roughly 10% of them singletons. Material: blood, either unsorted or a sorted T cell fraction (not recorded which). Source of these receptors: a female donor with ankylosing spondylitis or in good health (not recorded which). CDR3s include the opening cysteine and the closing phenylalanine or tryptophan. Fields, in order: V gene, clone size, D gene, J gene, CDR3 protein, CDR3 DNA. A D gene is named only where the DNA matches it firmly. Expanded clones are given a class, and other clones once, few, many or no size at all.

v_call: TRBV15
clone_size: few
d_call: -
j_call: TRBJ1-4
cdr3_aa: CATSRKGGQVDEKLFF
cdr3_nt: TGTGCCACCAGCAGGAAGGGGGGGCAGGTGGATGAAAAACTGTTTTTT

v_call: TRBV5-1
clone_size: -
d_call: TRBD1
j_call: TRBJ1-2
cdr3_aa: CASTDRASYGYTF
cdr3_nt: TGCGCCAGCACCGACAGGGCCAGCTATGGCTACACCTTC

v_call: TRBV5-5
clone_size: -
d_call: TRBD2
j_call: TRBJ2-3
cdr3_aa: CASSGTSGDTQYF
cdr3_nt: TGTGCCAGCAGCGGGACTAGCGGTGATACGCAGTATTTT

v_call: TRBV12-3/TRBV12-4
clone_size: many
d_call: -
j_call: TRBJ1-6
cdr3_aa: CASSPTRGDFPNSPLHF
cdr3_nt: TGTGCCAGCAGCCCCACGCGGGGGGACTTTCCTAATTCACCCCTCCACTTT

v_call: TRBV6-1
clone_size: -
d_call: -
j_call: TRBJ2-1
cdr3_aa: CASSEAFGPEQFF
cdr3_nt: TGTGCCAGCAGTGAAGCATTCGGGCCGGAGCAGTTCTTC

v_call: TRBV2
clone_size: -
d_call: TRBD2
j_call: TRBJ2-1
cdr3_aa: CASSEQRERSNEQFF
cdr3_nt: TGTGCCAGCAGTGAGCAGCGGGAGAGAAGCAATGAGCAGTTCTTC

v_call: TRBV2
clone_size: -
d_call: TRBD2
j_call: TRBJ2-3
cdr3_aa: CASRTPGLAAPGGDTQYF
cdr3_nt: TGTGCCAGCAGAACCCCGGGACTAGCGGCCCCCGGGGGAGATACGCAGTATTTT

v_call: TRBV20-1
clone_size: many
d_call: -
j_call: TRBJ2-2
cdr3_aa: CSARAVSVNTGELFF
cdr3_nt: TGCAGTGCTAGAGCGGTTAGCGTGAACACCGGGGAGCTGTTTTTT

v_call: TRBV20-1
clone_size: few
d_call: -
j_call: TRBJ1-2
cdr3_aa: CSALLLTIGVWGYTF
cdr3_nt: TGCAGTGCACTCCTCCTGACAATCGGTGTCTGGGGCTACACCTTC

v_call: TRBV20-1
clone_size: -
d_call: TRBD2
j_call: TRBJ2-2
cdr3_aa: CSARGAGGPTLGGELFF
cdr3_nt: TGCAGTGCTAGAGGGGCGGGAGGGCCGACTCTGGGCGGGGAGCTGTTTTTT

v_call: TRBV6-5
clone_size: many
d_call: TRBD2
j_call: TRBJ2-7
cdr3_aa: CASSSKLAAYTRQYF
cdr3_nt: TGTGCCAGCAGTTCCAAACTAGCGGCTTATACGAGGCAGTACTTC

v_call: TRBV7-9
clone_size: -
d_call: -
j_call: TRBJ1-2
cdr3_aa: CASSFNDGYTF
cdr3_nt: TGTGCCAGCAGCTTTAACGATGGCTACACCTTC

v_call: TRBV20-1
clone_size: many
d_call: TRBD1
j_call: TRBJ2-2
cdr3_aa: CSATKTGSSGELFF
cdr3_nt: TGCAGTGCTACAAAGACAGGGTCATCCGGGGAGCTGTTTTTT

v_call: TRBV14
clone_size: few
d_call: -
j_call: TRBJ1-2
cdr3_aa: CASSQVVGAAGYTF
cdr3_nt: TGTGCCAGCAGCCAAGTTGTCGGGGCTGCTGGCTACACCTTC

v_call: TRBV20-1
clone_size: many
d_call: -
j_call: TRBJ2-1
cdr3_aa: CSGHWYNEQFF
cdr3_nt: TGCAGCGGTCACTGGTACAATGAGCAGTTCTTC

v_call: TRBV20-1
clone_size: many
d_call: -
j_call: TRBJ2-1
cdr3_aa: CSARGWGSQFF
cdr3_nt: TGCAGTGCTAGAGGTTGGGGTAGTCAGTTCTTC

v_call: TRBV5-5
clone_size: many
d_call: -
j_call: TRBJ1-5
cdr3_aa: CASSLGGGSSNQPQHF
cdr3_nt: TGTGCCAGCAGCTTGGGAGGAGGGTCCAGCAATCAGCCCCAGCATTTT

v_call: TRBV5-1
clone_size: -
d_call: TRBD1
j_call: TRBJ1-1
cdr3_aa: CASSKTGTGGRVTEAFF
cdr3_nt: TGCGCCAGCAGTAAAACCGGGACAGGGGGCCGGGTCACTGAAGCTTTCTTT

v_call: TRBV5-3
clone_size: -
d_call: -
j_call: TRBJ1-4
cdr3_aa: CARSLERVLEKLFF
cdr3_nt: TGTGCCAGAAGCTTGGAAAGGGTCCTGGAAAAACTGTTTTTT

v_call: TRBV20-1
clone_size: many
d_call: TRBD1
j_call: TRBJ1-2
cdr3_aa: CTARQGGDGYTF
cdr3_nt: TGCACTGCGAGACAGGGAGGCGATGGCTACACCTTC

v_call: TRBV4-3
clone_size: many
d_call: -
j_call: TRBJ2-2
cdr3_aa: CASSQDRYTGELFF
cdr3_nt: TGCGCCAGCAGCCAAGACCGGTACACCGGGGAGCTGTTTTTT

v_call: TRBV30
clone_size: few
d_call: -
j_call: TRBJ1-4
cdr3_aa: CAWSPDLTSTNEKLFF
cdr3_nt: TGTGCCTGGAGTCCAGACCTGACGTCAACTAATGAAAAACTGTTTTTT

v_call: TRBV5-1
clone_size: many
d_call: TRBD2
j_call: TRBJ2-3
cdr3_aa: CASSYSGRGTDTQYF
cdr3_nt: TGCGCCAGCAGTTATAGCGGGAGGGGCACAGATACGCAGTATTTT

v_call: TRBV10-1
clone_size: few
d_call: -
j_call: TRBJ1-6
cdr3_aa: CASSESLDSPLHF
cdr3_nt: TGCGCCAGCAGTGAGAGTCTGGATTCACCCCTCCACTTT

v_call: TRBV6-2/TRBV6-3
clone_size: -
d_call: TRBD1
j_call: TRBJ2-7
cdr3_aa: CASIKGQGYEQYF
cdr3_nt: TGTGCCAGCATCAAAGGACAGGGCTACGAGCAGTACTTC

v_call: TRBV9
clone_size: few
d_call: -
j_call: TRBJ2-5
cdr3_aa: CASSVAEGETQYF
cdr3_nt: TGTGCCAGCAGCGTAGCTGAGGGGGAGACCCAGTACTTC

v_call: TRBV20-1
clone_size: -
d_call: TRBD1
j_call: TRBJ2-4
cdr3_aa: CSARVLRPGTVELAKNIQYF
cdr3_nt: TGCAGTGCTAGAGTACTACGGCCAGGGACAGTGGAACTAGCCAAAAACATTCAGTACTTC

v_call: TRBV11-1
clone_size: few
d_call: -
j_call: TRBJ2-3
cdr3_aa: CASSSLRDRDQTRDTQYF
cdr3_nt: TGTGCCAGCAGCTCCCTACGAGACCGGGACCAAACGAGGGATACGCAGTATTTT

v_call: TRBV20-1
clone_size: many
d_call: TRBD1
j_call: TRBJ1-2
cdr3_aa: CSARADRGSYGYTF
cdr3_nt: TGCAGTGCTAGGGCGGACAGGGGTTCCTATGGCTACACCTTC

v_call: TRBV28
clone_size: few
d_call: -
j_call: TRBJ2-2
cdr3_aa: CASRLGKNTGELFF
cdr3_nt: TGTGCCAGCAGGCTTGGCAAAAACACCGGGGAGCTGTTTTTT

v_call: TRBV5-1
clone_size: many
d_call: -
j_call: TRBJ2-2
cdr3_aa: CASSQVQTGELFF
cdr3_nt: TGCGCCAGCAGCCAGGTCCAAACGGGGGAGCTGTTTTTT

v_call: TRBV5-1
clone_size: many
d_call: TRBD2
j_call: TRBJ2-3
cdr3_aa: CASKMGLMNTDTQYF
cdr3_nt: TGCGCCAGCAAGATGGGACTAATGAACACAGATACGCAGTATTTT

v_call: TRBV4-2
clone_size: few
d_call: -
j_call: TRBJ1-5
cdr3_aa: CASSSGDGNQPQHF
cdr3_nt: TGTGCCAGCAGCAGCGGGGACGGCAATCAGCCCCAGCATTTT

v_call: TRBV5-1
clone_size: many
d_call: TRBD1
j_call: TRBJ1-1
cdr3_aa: CASSFTGGMTEAFF
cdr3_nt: TGCGCCAGCAGCTTTACAGGGGGCATGACTGAAGCTTTCTTT

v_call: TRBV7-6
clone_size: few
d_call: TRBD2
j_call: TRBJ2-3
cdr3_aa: CASSLGSSGSKDTQYF
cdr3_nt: TGTGCCAGCAGCTTAGGCTCTAGCGGGAGTAAAGATACGCAGTATTTT

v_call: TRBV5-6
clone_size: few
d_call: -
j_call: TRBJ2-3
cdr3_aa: CASSFGAGGSDTQYF
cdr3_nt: TGTGCCAGCAGCTTTGGCGCCGGGGGATCAGATACGCAGTATTTT

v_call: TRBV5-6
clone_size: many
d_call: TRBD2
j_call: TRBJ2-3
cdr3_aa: CASSREIAGGQDTQYF
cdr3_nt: TGTGCCAGCAGCCGGGAAATAGCGGGAGGGCAAGATACGCAGTATTTT

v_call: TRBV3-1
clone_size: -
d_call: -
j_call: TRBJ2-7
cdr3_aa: CASSQIANLRGEQYF
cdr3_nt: TGTGCCAGCAGCCAGATAGCGAACCTCAGGGGCGAGCAGTACTTC

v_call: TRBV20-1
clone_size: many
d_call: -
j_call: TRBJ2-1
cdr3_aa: CSANTGPKIKFF
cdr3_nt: TGCAGTGCAAACACCGGGCCAAAAATTAAGTTCTTC

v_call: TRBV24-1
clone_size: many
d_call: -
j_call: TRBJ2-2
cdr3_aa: CATSSGHLLANTGELFF
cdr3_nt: TGTGCCACCAGTTCGGGACACCTTCTCGCGAACACCGGGGAGCTGTTTTTT

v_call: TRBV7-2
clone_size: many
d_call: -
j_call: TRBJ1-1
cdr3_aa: CASSYRRTEEAFF
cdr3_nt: TGTGCCAGCAGCTATCGTAGGACAGAGGAAGCTTTCTTT

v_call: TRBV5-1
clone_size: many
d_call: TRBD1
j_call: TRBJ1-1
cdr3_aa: CASSMPGTGNTEAFF
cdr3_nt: TGCGCCAGCAGCATGCCCGGGACAGGAAACACTGAAGCTTTCTTT